Below are 31 T cell receptor beta chains sequenced from a single sample in a study of blood T cell repertoires in COVID-19. This table comes from immunoSEQ multiplex PCR, and its TCRdb copy is limited to in-frame clones, with some not included. The repertoire holds roughly 200,000 clones, with more than 60% as singletons. Sequenced: peripheral blood. These receptors all come from a man in his fifties who had recovered from COVID-19.

The CDR3 nucleotides read TGCGCCAGCAGCTTGGCCGGGACAGGGGCCTACGAGCAGTACTTC. This sequence encodes CASSLAGTGAYEQYF. The gene calls are TRBV5-1 and TRBJ2-7; TRBD1 agrees at 10 bases. The germline V gene has CDR1 SGHRS and CDR2 YFSETQ. After removal of 0 bases from V and 2 bases from J, the junction contained 2 bases not matched to a gene. This CDR3 is 15 amino acids long.

Worth noting for this clone: At one of its ends the junction is not consistent with the germline gene, which may arise from a read error. V usage is TRBV12-3 or TRBV12-4 and J usage is TRBJ2-3; D not resolved. The CDR3 runs to 8 residues. The CDR3 sequence: CASSDWDF. The CDR3 DNA sequence: TGTGCCAGCAGCGACTGGGATTTT.

This chain joins TRBV19 and TRBJ1-2; D uncertain. Trimming took off 5 bases at V and 3 bases at J, with 10 bases between the two ends. Germline CDR1 and CDR2: LNHDA and SQIVND (reference sequence). CDR3 size: 13 residues. The CDR3 coding sequence is TGTGCCAGTAGTCCCAGGTCAGACTATGGCTACACCTTC. This encodes CASSPRSDYGYTF.

The CDR3 loop reads CASSRTGDSPLHF. CDR3 nucleotides: TGTGCCAGCAGCCGGACAGGGGACTCACCCCTCCACTTT. The rearrangement joins TRBV12-3 or TRBV12-4 to TRBJ1-6; 9 bases align to TRBD1. After removal of 6 bases from V and 10 bases from J, the junction contained 4 bases not matched to a gene. The CDR3 sequence is 13 residues long.

This clone is a singleton in its sample. The rearrangement links TRBV2 to TRBJ1-1; D not certain. This CDR3 spans 14 amino acids. Germline V gives CDR1 SNHLY, CDR2 FYNNEI. V dropped 2 bases and J dropped 4 bases, with 11 bases sitting between them. The CDR3 bases are TGTGCCAGCAGTGAAACCCTTGGAGGCACTGAAGCTTTCTTT. Its translation is CASSETLGGTEAFF.

The chain recombines TRBV9 with TRBJ2-7, with D maybe TRBD2 (6 bases). The length of the CDR3 is 16 residues. The V gene's germline CDR1 is SGDLS and CDR2 YYNGEE. With 0 bases removed from V and 2 bases from J, the gap between germline ends came to 15 bases. The CDR3 DNA is TGTGCCAGCAGCGTAGCACCCAGCGGGCAAACCTACGAGCAGTACTTC. Amino acids: CASSVAPSGQTYEQYF.

The genes are TRBV19 and TRBJ2-7, with D maybe TRBD1 (6 bases). Germline CDR1 and CDR2: LNHDA and SQIVND (reference sequence). The CDR3 is 14 residues long. V lost 5 bases to trimming and J lost 1 base, with 12 bases between them. In DNA, the CDR3 is TGTGCCAGTAGTCCGTACAGGGATTCCTACGAGCAGTACTTC. This codes for CASSPYRDSYEQYF.

This clone has just one count. V is TRBV4-1 and J is TRBJ2-2, with TRBD2 matching 12 bases. Germline loops: CDR1 MGHRA, CDR2 YSYEKL. V was clipped by 3 bases and J by 11 bases; unmatched bases: 13. This CDR3 spans 17 amino acids. For the CDR3, the DNA is TGCGCCAGCAGCCACCGACTAGCGGGAGTTGGGTCTGTCGAGCTGTTTTTT. Protein: CASSHRLAGVGSVELFF.

CDR3 amino acids: CASSVVRGTDYEQYF. The CDR3 DNA is TGTGCCAGCAGCGTAGTACGAGGGACAGACTACGAGCAGTACTTC. This chain links TRBV9 with TRBJ2-7; 7 bases are a match to TRBD1. The CDR3 runs to 15 residues. Germline-derived CDR1 and CDR2 are SGDLS and YYNGEE. J gave up 3 bases and V 0 bases, and 6 bases lay outside the gene matches.

The chain uses TRBV7-8 and TRBJ2-1, with 13 bases fitting TRBD2. V lost 5 bases, J lost 6 bases, and 10 bases stayed unmatched. The CDR3 is 17 amino acids. Germline values: CDR1 SGHVS, CDR2 FQNEAQ. CDR3 in amino acids: CASSLRTSGSWFNEQFF. In DNA, the CDR3 is TGTGCCAGCAGCCTAAGGACTAGCGGGAGTTGGTTCAATGAGCAGTTCTTC.

This rearrangement joins TRBV2 to TRBJ2-7, with 8 bases identical to TRBD2. V gave up 4 bases and J gave up 0 bases; unmatched junction bases: 5. The germline CDR1 and CDR2 sequences are SNHLY and FYNNEI. This CDR3 is built from 15 residues. The CDR3 sequence is CASSASGGHSYEQYF. The CDR3 bases are TGTGCCAGCAGTGCCAGCGGGGGCCACTCCTACGAGCAGTACTTC.

The CDR3 DNA reads as TGTGCCAGCAGCGTAGGACAAGATATAGGCGAGCAGTACTTC. This codes for CASSVGQDIGEQYF. The chain has TRBV9 and TRBJ2-7; no firm D call. With 0 bases removed from V and 6 bases from J, the gap between germline ends came to 13 bases. Germline lookup yields CDR1 SGDLS and CDR2 YYNGEE. This CDR3 contains 14 residues.

Regarding this clone: In the same sample, other DNA sequences code for this CDR3. This chain links TRBV19 with TRBJ2-7, with TRBD2 identical over 10 bases. Per germline, CDR1 LNHDA and CDR2 SQIVND (reference sequence). The V segment lost 6 bases and the J segment 7 bases; nucleotides outside the gene matches: 6. The CDR3 totals 13 residues. This chain's CDR3 is CASSPRLAGEQYF. CDR3 DNA: TGTGCCAGTAGCCCAAGACTAGCGGGTGAGCAGTACTTC.

By frequency in the sample, this clone is medium-sized. The chain couples TRBV28 to TRBJ2-3, with D possibly TRBD2 on 5 matching bases. CDR1 is MDHEN, CDR2 SYDVKM, per germline. V shed 4 bases and J shed 0 bases, with 14 bases lying between them. CDR3 length: 16 residues. The CDR3 sequence is CASSYLGRTSTDTQYF. CDR3 coding DNA: TGTGCCAGCAGTTATCTAGGCAGGACTAGCACAGATACGCAGTATTTT.

The chain is built from TRBV5-8 and TRBJ2-6, with D perhaps TRBD1 (6 bases). The germline V and J ends were trimmed by 6 bases and 0 bases, with 13 bases remaining between them. Germline V gene lookup returns CDR1 SGHTS and CDR2 YDEGEE. The CDR3 loop spans 16 amino acids. Here the CDR3 reads CASNGQFSSGANVLTF. The DNA for the CDR3 is TGTGCCAGCAACGGACAGTTCTCCTCTGGGGCCAACGTCCTGACTTTC.

This chain joins TRBV7-6 and TRBJ2-1; D may be TRBD2 (6 bases). Per germline, CDR1 SGHVS and CDR2 FNYEAQ. V gave up 2 bases and J gave up 10 bases, with 9 bases separating them. The CDR3 contains 12 residues. Here the CDR3 reads CASSLWRGEQFF. As DNA, the CDR3 is TGTGCCAGCAGCTTATGGCGGGGCGAGCAGTTCTTC.

The chain joins TRBV3-1 (or the pseudogene TRBV3-2) to TRBJ2-1; 8 nucleotides line up with TRBD2. This CDR3 comprises 16 residues. Losses at the gene ends were 10 bases for V and 5 bases for J; bases not matched to a gene: 16. Germline assignment: CDR1 LGHDT and CDR2 YNNKEL (reference sequence). The CDR3 is CATTQLAGLGNNEQFF. As DNA, the CDR3 is TGTGCCACCACCCAATTAGCGGGACTTGGGAACAATGAGCAGTTCTTC.

This chain links TRBV30 with TRBJ2-3; weak D call: TRBD1 (6 bases). Germline V lookup: CDR1 GTSNPN, CDR2 SVGIG (reference sequence). Trimming cost V 0 bases and J 10 bases, with 14 bases left between them. The CDR3 covers 13 residues. In DNA, the CDR3 is TGTGCCTGGAGTGTACCAGGGGTTGGCGCGCAGTATTTT. Its protein product is CAWSVPGVGAQYF.

This clone was detected only once. V and J are TRBV24-1 and TRBJ2-4; TRBD1 might be the D (5 bases). CDR3 length equals 17 residues. Per the germline V gene, CDR1 is KGHDR and CDR2 is SFDVKD. Deletions cut 6 bases from V and 1 base from J, with 18 bases between. CDR3 in amino acids: CATSPNSRVGAKNIQYF. The CDR3 nucleotides are TGTGCCACCAGTCCCAATAGCAGGGTTGGGGCCAAAAACATTCAGTACTTC.

The genes are TRBV4-1 and TRBJ2-1; D remains ambiguous. Germline-derived CDR1 and CDR2 are MGHRA and YSYEKL. CDR3 length: 13 residues. V was shortened by 0 bases and J by 5 bases, with 5 bases between the two germline ends. CDR3 nucleotide sequence: TGCGCCAGCAGCCAAGATTTAGACAATGAGCAGTTCTTC. The encoded protein is CASSQDLDNEQFF.

The CDR3 sequence: CASSRPTGQGVEQYF. DNA of the CDR3: TGTGCCAGCAGTCGGCCCACGGGACAGGGTGTCGAGCAGTACTTC. V and J are TRBV28 and TRBJ2-7; 9 positions agree with TRBD1. CDR3 length: 15 amino acids. CDR1 is MDHEN and CDR2 is SYDVKM in the germline V gene. Trimming removed 5 bases from V and 6 bases from J; junction bases left unmatched: 11.

The chain uses TRBV10-1 and TRBJ2-1; D is perhaps TRBD2 (6 bases). The germline V gene encodes CDR1 WNHNN and CDR2 SYGVQD (reference sequence). V was pared by 4 bases and J by 9 bases, with 10 bases between. CDR3 length: 12 residues. The CDR3 DNA follows: TGCGCCAGCAGTGGCCCGGGACTTGAGCAGTTCTTC. Translation gives CASSGPGLEQFF.

The rearrangement joins TRBV7-8 to TRBJ2-2, with a possible D match to TRBD2 (5 bases). V was clipped by 3 bases and J by 0 bases, with 11 bases between them. Germline CDR1 is SGHVS and CDR2 is FQNEAQ. The CDR3 is 16 amino acids. CDR3: CASSFEGPTNTGELFF. CDR3 coding DNA: TGTGCCAGCAGCTTCGAGGGTCCGACGAACACCGGGGAGCTGTTTTTT.

The chain uses TRBV5-6 and TRBJ2-7, with 10 nucleotides matching TRBD1. The CDR3 runs to 14 residues. V dropped 4 bases and J dropped 5; count of bases not matched to a gene: 6. CDR1 SGHDT and CDR2 YYEEEE come from the germline V gene. CDR3 bases: TGTGCCAGCAGCAAGACAGGGGGCCGGGACGAGCAGTACTTC. Amino acids: CASSKTGGRDEQYF.

The V gene is TRBV28, the J gene TRBJ2-1; no firm D call. Trimming pared 6 bases from V and 4 bases from J, leaving 4 bases between. This CDR3 contains 11 residues. Germline-derived CDR1 and CDR2 are MDHEN and SYDVKM. The CDR3 DNA reads TGTGCCAGCAGCACATACAATGAGCAGTTCTTC. It is translated as CASSTYNEQFF.

This clone appeared a single time. The chain's CDR3 is CASRKRGTDTQYF. The CDR3 DNA reads TGTGCCAGCAGAAAGCGGGGCACAGATACGCAGTATTTT. The chain employs TRBV3-1 (or the pseudogene TRBV3-2) and TRBJ2-3; maybe TRBD2 (6 bases). CDR1 and CDR2 (germline): LGHDT, YNNKEL (reference sequence). V dropped 6 bases and J dropped 1 base, with 8 bases sitting between them. The CDR3 covers 13 residues.

The J gene is TRBJ1-4, the V gene TRBV2; 7 positions match TRBD1. Unmatched junction bases numbered 1, after V lost 1 base and J lost 11 bases. CDR3 length: 12 residues. In germline, CDR1 is SNHLY, CDR2 FYNNEI. The CDR3 DNA is TGTGCCAGCAGTGAAGGCAGGGGGAAACTGTTTTTT. It codes for CASSEGRGKLFF.

About this clone: This same CDR3 is encoded by further DNA sequences in the sample. The gene calls are TRBV18 and TRBJ2-7; TRBD2 matches at 10 bases. Trimming cost V 6 bases and J 2 bases; bases outside gene matches: 4. This CDR3 has 14 amino acids. Germline CDR1 reads KGHSH; CDR2 reads LQKENI. The DNA for the CDR3 is TGTGCCAGCTCCCCTAGCGGGAGTACCTACGAGCAGTACTTC. Translated: CASSPSGSTYEQYF.

This rearrangement joins TRBV7-6 to TRBJ2-4; D gene uncertain. Trimming pared 1 base from V and 9 bases from J, leaving 10 bases between. Germline CDR1 is SGHVS and CDR2 is FNYEAQ. CDR3 length equals 13 residues. CDR3: CASSLERFGIQYF. In DNA form, the CDR3 reads TGTGCCAGCAGCTTAGAGAGGTTCGGCATTCAGTACTTC. Combining the CDR3 with reference TRBV7-6 and TRBJ2-4 gives the whole variable domain GAGVSQSPRYKVTKRGQDVALRCDPISGHVSLYWYRQALGQGPEFLTYFNYEAQQDKSGLPNDRFSAERPEGSISTLTIQRTEQRDSAMYRCASSLERFGIQYFGAGTRLSVL.

This chain uses TRBV11-3 with TRBJ2-5; maybe TRBD2 (6 bases). Germline V lookup: CDR1 SGHNT, CDR2 YENEEA. CDR3 length: 14 residues. V was pared by 5 bases and J by 4 bases, with 14 bases between. CDR3 protein: CASSRGASGETQYF. CDR3 sequence (DNA): TGTGCCAGCAGCCGCGGGGCGTCGGGAGAGACCCAGTACTTC.

The chain has TRBV10-3 and TRBJ2-7, with 7 bases matching TRBD1. The CDR3 is made up of 14 amino acids. Germline V gene lookup returns CDR1 ENHRY and CDR2 SYGVKD. After removal of 9 bases from V and 3 bases from J, the junction contained 11 bases not matched to a gene. This CDR3 reads CAMKGATDSYEQYF. As DNA, the CDR3 is TGTGCCATGAAGGGGGCGACAGACAGCTACGAGCAGTACTTC.